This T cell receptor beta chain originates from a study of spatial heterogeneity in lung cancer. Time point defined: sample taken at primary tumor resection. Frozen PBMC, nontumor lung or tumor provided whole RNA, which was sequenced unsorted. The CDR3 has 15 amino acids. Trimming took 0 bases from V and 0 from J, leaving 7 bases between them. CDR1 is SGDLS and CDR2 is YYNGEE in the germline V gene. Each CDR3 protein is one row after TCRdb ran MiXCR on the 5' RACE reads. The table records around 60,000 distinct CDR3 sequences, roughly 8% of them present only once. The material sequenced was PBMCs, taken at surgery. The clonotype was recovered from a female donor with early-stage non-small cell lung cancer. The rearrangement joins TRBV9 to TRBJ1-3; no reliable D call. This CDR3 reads CASSVGLTSGNTIYF. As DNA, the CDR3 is TGTGCCAGCAGCGTAGGACTGACCTCTGGAAACACCATATATTTT.